Below are 11 T cell receptor beta chains sequenced from a single sample in a study of blood T cell repertoires in COVID-19. Here immunoSEQ multiplex PCR was the method, and the copy in TCRdb shows in-frame clones only, minus some. Of about 400,000 clones listed, roughly 89% are singletons. Sequenced material: peripheral blood. The origin of the receptors is a woman in her twenties or thirties with acute or convalescent COVID-19.

The V and J genes are TRBV5-1 and TRBJ1-2, with unresolved D. Trimming stripped 0 bases from V and 8 bases from J, with 8 bases between. This CDR3 has 12 amino acids. Looked up from germline, CDR1 is SGHRS and CDR2 is YFSETQ. DNA for the CDR3: TGCGCCAGCAGCTTGGAAGGAGCAGGCTACACCTTC. Translated, it gives CASSLEGAGYTF.

Turning to this clone: The same CDR3 can be traced to other DNA sequences in this sample. The genes are TRBV7-3 and TRBJ2-5; perhaps TRBD2 as D (5 bases). The CDR3 spans 13 residues. CDR1 is SGHTA and CDR2 is FQGTGA in the germline V gene. Trimming stripped 5 bases from V and 0 bases from J, with 7 bases between. CDR3 in DNA: TGTGCCAGCAGCCTGGACTACCAAGAGACCCAGTACTTC. It translates to CASSLDYQETQYF.

V is TRBV28 and J is TRBJ2-5; no clear D. Germline V gene lookup returns CDR1 MDHEN and CDR2 SYDVKM. Trimming took 2 bases from V and 5 from J, leaving 6 bases between them. The CDR3 is 12 amino acids. The CDR3, as DNA: TGTGCCAGCAGTTTAATGCGGGAGACCCAGTACTTC. The encoded protein is CASSLMRETQYF.

This clone was recorded a few times. V and J are TRBV11-1 and TRBJ1-6; TRBD1 matches 9 bases. The ends lost 5 bases at V and 8 bases at J; junction bases unmatched: 7. CDR1 is SGHAT and CDR2 is FQDESV in the germline V gene (reference sequence). The CDR3 sequence is 15 residues long. The CDR3 spells CASSARQGDYSPLHF. The CDR3 DNA follows: TGTGCCAGCAGCGCACGACAGGGGGATTATTCACCCCTCCACTTT. Supplemented by reference TRBV11-1 and TRBJ1-6, the full variable domain reads EAEVAQSPRYKITEKSQAVAFWCDPISGHATLYWYRQILGQGPELLVQFQDESVVDDSQLPKDRFSAERLKGVDSTLKIQPAELGDSAMYLCASSARQGDYSPLHFGNGTRLTVT.

The sample holds a few counts of this clone. The CDR3 DNA reads as TGTGCCAGCAGCATGCAGGGTCAAAACACCATATATTTT. Translating it yields CASSMQGQNTIYF. The V and J genes are TRBV21-1 and TRBJ1-3; the D segment call TRBD1 is taken from the table without a DNA check. TRBV21-1 is a pseudogene locus. This CDR3 is built from 13 residues.

This chain joins TRBV2 and TRBJ1-1; a weak D match, TRBD1 (5 bases). Trimming removed 2 bases from V and 5 bases from J, with 6 bases in between. Germline values: CDR1 SNHLY, CDR2 FYNNEI. This CDR3 is 12 amino acids long. The CDR3 DNA is TGTGCCAGCAGTGAACAGGGAACTGAAGCTTTCTTT. This encodes CASSEQGTEAFF. The full variable domain, completed using reference TRBV2 and TRBJ1-1, is EPEVTQTPSHQVTQMGQEVILRCVPISNHLYFYWYRQILGQKVEFLVSFYNNEISEKSEIFDDQFSVERPDGSNFTLKIRSTKLEDSAMYFCASSEQGTEAFFGQGTRLTVV.

The chain carries TRBV6-6 and TRBJ1-5; D not resolved. Trimming left V 2 bases short and J 4 bases short, with 6 bases between. The length of the CDR3 is 13 residues. Germline CDR1 is MNHNY and CDR2 is SVGAGI (reference sequence). The CDR3 region has the DNA TGTGCCAGCAGTTACCTTGAGAATCAGCCCCAGCATTTT. It codes for CASSYLENQPQHF.

This sequence joins TRBV2 and TRBJ1-5, with D hard to call. The length of the CDR3 is 15 residues. In germline, CDR1 is SNHLY, CDR2 FYNNEI. V gave up 1 base and J gave up 0 bases, with 7 bases separating them. This CDR3 is CASSEEADSNQPQHF. The CDR3 DNA reads TGTGCCAGCAGTGAAGAGGCGGATAGCAATCAGCCCCAGCATTTT.

V and J are TRBV7-3 and TRBJ2-2; TRBD1 aligns across 9 bases. V shed 5 bases, J shed 0 bases, and the junction held 7 bases outside the gene matches. The CDR3 covers 17 residues. Germline CDR1 is SGHTA and CDR2 is FQGTGA. The CDR3 coding sequence is TGTGCCAGCAGCCCGGGGACAGGGATTACGAACACCGGGGAGCTGTTTTTT. It specifies CASSPGTGITNTGELFF.

The J gene is TRBJ2-3, the V gene TRBV6-4, with 9 nucleotides matching TRBD1. This CDR3 has 15 residues. Germline-derived CDR1 and CDR2 are MRHNA and SNTAGT. The trim removed 2 bases at V and 2 bases at J, leaving 2 bases unmatched. The CDR3 DNA reads as TGTGCCAGCAGTGACGGGACAGGGACCACAGATACGCAGTATTTT. This translates into CASSDGTGTTDTQYF.

The rearrangement joins TRBV19 to TRBJ2-6; D is perhaps TRBD1 (7 bases). This CDR3 has 15 residues. The V gene's germline CDR1 is LNHDA and CDR2 SQIVND (reference sequence). Trimming pared 6 bases from V and 2 bases from J, leaving 11 bases between. CDR3 residues: CASRTGEAGANVLTF. The CDR3 DNA follows: TGTGCCAGTAGAACAGGGGAGGCTGGGGCCAACGTCCTGACTTTC.